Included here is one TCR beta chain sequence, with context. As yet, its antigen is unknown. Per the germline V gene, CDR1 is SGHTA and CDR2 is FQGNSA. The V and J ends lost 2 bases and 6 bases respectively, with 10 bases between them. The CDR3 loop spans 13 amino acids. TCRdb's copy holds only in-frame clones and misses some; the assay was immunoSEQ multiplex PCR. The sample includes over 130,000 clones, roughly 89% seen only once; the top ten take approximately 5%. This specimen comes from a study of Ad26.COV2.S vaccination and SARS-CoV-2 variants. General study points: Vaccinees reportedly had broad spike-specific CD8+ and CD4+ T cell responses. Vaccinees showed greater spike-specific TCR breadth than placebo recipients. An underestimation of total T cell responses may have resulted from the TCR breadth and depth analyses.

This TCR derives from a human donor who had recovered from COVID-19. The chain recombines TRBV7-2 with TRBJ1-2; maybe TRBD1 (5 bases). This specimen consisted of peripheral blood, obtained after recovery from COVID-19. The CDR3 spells CASSLSREDGYTF. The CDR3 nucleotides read TGTGCCAGCAGCTTATCCAGGGAAGATGGCTACACCTTC.